The 30 T cell receptor beta chains below come from one sample, sequenced in a study of control samples from healthy donors and cancer patients. Sequencing was performed with immunoSEQ multiplex PCR; in TCRdb, only in-frame clones are kept and a portion is missing. The top ten clones hold 3.5% to 4.5% of a sample with 75,000 to 95,000 clones, 90% of them seen once. Sequences were obtained from blood. The source of these receptors is a woman under 30 in good health.

V gene TRBV4-2 combines with J gene TRBJ1-1; no definite D call. The CDR3 loop spans 19 amino acids. From germline, CDR1 is LGHNA and CDR2 YNFKEQ. Trimming cost V 0 bases and J 4 bases, with 24 bases left between them. The CDR3 DNA follows: TGTGCCAGCAGCCAAGATCGTTTTTCGGAGGGAGTATCTGCCACTGAAGCTTTCTTT. Translation: CASSQDRFSEGVSATEAFF.

This chain uses TRBV27 with TRBJ1-2; weak D call: TRBD1 (5 bases). V was shortened by 5 bases and J by 6 bases, with 19 bases between the two germline ends. Germline V gene sequence: CDR1 MNHEY, CDR2 SMNVEV (reference sequence). The CDR3 consists of 15 residues. The CDR3 DNA reads as TGTGCCAGCAGTACATTTTCCGGGACTCCGAATGGCTACACCTTC. This codes for CASSTFSGTPNGYTF.

The chain employs TRBV6-2 or TRBV6-3 and TRBJ1-1; TRBD1 might be the D (5 bases). With 4 bases removed from V and 0 bases from J, the gap between germline ends came to 15 bases. CDR1 is MNHEY and CDR2 is SVGEGT in the germline V gene. There are 16 residues in the CDR3. CDR3 region: CASSWTGEEMNTEAFF. Written as DNA, the CDR3 is TGTGCCAGCAGTTGGACGGGGGAGGAAATGAACACTGAAGCTTTCTTT.

The V call is TRBV3-1 (or the pseudogene TRBV3-2), the J call TRBJ1-2; D not resolved. Germline CDR1 reads LGHDT; CDR2 reads YNNKEL (reference sequence). The CDR3 has 15 residues. The germline V and J ends were trimmed by 1 base and 7 bases, with 16 bases remaining between them. This CDR3 reads CASSQVGGLMVGYTF. DNA of the CDR3: TGTGCCAGCAGCCAAGTCGGAGGTCTGATGGTTGGCTACACCTTC.

The J gene is TRBJ2-2, the V gene TRBV24-1; 11 bases fit TRBD1. The CDR3 is made up of 17 amino acids. The junction had 7 bases not matched to a gene; V was cut back by 3 bases and J by 5 bases. Germline values: CDR1 KGHDR, CDR2 SFDVKD. The chain's CDR3 is CATSDPQGTGGTGELFF. For the CDR3, the DNA is TGTGCCACCAGTGATCCCCAGGGGACAGGGGGAACCGGGGAGCTGTTTTTT.

The rearrangement joins TRBV6-2 or TRBV6-3 to TRBJ2-2; a weak D match, TRBD2 (5 bases). Germline values: CDR1 MNHEY, CDR2 SVGEGT. The ends were cut back, 2 bases at V and 5 bases at J, with 18 bases in the middle. The CDR3 is 17 residues long. DNA for the CDR3: TGTGCCAGCAGTTACATATTGGGCGGGTGCACGACCGGGGAGCTGTTTTTT. It specifies CASSYILGGCTTGELFF.

The V call is TRBV4-1, the J call TRBJ1-2, with D hard to call. The V and J ends lost 1 base and 0 bases respectively, with 15 bases between them. In germline, CDR1 is MGHRA, CDR2 YSYEKL. The CDR3 covers 17 residues. Here the CDR3 DNA reads TGCGCCAGCAGCCAAGGAAAGGGTACAAGATCTAACTATGGCTACACCTTC. Translation gives CASSQGKGTRSNYGYTF.

The V call is TRBV7-3, the J call TRBJ1-1; 7 bases are a match to TRBD1. The CDR3 consists of 13 residues. J lost 1 base, V lost 5 bases, and 1 base had no gene match. CDR1 SGHTA and CDR2 FQGTGA come from the germline V gene. The CDR3 coding sequence is TGTGCCAGCAGCCGGGACAGGAACACTGAAGCTTTCTTT. This translates into CASSRDRNTEAFF. Filled out from reference TRBV7-3 and TRBJ1-1, the complete variable domain reads GAGVSQTPSNKVTEKGKYVELRCDPISGHTALYWYRQSLGQGPEFLIYFQGTGAADDSGLPNDRFFAVRPEGSVSTLKIQRTERGDSAVYLCASSRDRNTEAFFGQGTRLTVV.

Only a few counts were recorded for this clone. V is TRBV7-2 and J is TRBJ2-7, with 7 bases aligning to TRBD1. The CDR3 is 14 residues long. The germline V gene has CDR1 SGHTA and CDR2 FQGNSA. V shed 5 bases, J shed 2 bases, and the junction held 6 bases outside the gene matches. Written as DNA, the CDR3 is TGTGCCAGCAGCCCCGGGGACAGACCCTACGAGCAGTACTTC. Translating it yields CASSPGDRPYEQYF.

This sequence joins TRBV6-1 and TRBJ1-2; 8 bases are shared with TRBD1. CDR1 is MNHNS, CDR2 SASEGT, per germline. Trimming removed 2 bases from V and 4 bases from J; junction bases left unmatched: 6. The CDR3 is 15 residues long. The CDR3 DNA reads as TGTGCCAGCAGTGAACCTCCCGGGACAGGCTATGGCTACACCTTC. This encodes CASSEPPGTGYGYTF.

V gene TRBV20-1 combines with J gene TRBJ2-1; D remains ambiguous. Germline V gene sequence: CDR1 DFQATT, CDR2 SNEGSKA (reference sequence). The CDR3 has 9 amino acids. The ends were cut back, 8 bases at V and 7 bases at J, with 6 bases in the middle. DNA for the CDR3: TGCAGTATAGGGAATGAGCAGTTCTTC. Residues: CSIGNEQFF.

V is TRBV7-9 and J is TRBJ2-7, with D uncertain. The V gene lost 8 bases and the J gene lost 2 bases, with 25 bases spanning the gap. CDR3 length equals 17 residues. The germline gives CDR1 SEHNR, CDR2 FQNEAQ (reference sequence). CDR3 DNA: TGTGCCAGCCTTCAACTTCCGTCCGATTACGGCGCCTACGAGCAGTACTTC. It is translated as CASLQLPSDYGAYEQYF.

The chain couples TRBV18 to TRBJ2-7; D is perhaps TRBD1 or TRBD2 (5 bases each). From germline, CDR1 is KGHSH and CDR2 LQKENI. The ends were cut back, 2 bases at V and 0 bases at J, with 11 bases in the middle. The CDR3 is 15 amino acids. CDR3 sequence: CASSPVGGSSYEQYF. The CDR3 region has the DNA TGTGCCAGCTCACCAGTTGGGGGTAGCTCCTACGAGCAGTACTTC.

The V gene is TRBV7-9, the J gene TRBJ2-7; 7 bases map to TRBD2. With V trimmed by 4 bases and J by 2 bases, 11 bases remained unmatched. The CDR3 extends over 16 amino acids. Germline CDR1 reads SEHNR; CDR2 reads FQNEAQ (reference sequence). This CDR3 reads CASSSGLELYPYEQYF. CDR3 sequence (DNA): TGTGCCAGCAGCTCAGGACTAGAACTATATCCCTACGAGCAGTACTTC.

The V call is TRBV19, the J call TRBJ2-2; 9 positions match TRBD1. This CDR3 comprises 16 residues. The J segment lost 1 base and the V segment lost 11 bases, leaving 11 bases of the junction unmatched. Germline-derived CDR1 and CDR2 are LNHDA and SQIVND (reference sequence). As DNA, the CDR3 is TGTGCCGCCCAGGACAGGGGAAAGGGGAACACCGGGGAGCTGTTTTTT. It codes for CAAQDRGKGNTGELFF.

The V gene is TRBV27, the J gene TRBJ2-1; D possibly corresponds to TRBD2 (5 bases). CDR3 length: 18 residues. The ends were cut back, 2 bases at V and 4 bases at J, with 21 bases in the middle. Germline-derived CDR1 and CDR2 are MNHEY and SMNVEV (reference sequence). The CDR3 loop reads CASSLISGFIGSYNEQFF. CDR3 DNA: TGTGCCAGCAGTTTAATATCGGGTTTCATTGGGAGTTACAATGAGCAGTTCTTC.

The V and J genes are TRBV6-5 and TRBJ1-1, with D tentatively TRBD1 (5 bases). The CDR3 totals 14 residues. V shed 4 bases and J shed 5 bases, with 14 bases lying between them. The germline V gene encodes CDR1 MNHEY and CDR2 SVGAGI. The CDR3 coding sequence is TGTGCCAGCAGTTCCCCATGGGGGATAACTGAAGCTTTCTTT. Translating gives CASSSPWGITEAFF.

The chain recombines TRBV19 with TRBJ2-5, with D possibly TRBD1 on 6 matching bases. Germline CDR1 reads LNHDA; CDR2 reads SQIVND (reference sequence). CDR3 size: 16 residues. Trimming cost V 5 bases and J 2 bases, with 18 bases left between them. The CDR3 loop reads CASSRTNRAPQETQYF. CDR3 coding DNA: TGTGCCAGTAGTCGGACGAACAGGGCGCCTCAAGAGACCCAGTACTTC.

The gene calls are TRBV7-3 and TRBJ1-2; the D gene is possibly TRBD1 (6 bases). CDR3 size: 17 residues. Germline V CDR1 and CDR2: SGHTA, FQGTGA. V lost 6 bases, J lost 0 bases, and 20 bases lay in between. Here the CDR3 DNA reads TGTGCCAGCAGGCTAAACCCGGGGGGCGCATCTAACTATGGCTACACCTTC. It codes for CASRLNPGGASNYGYTF.

The rearrangement joins TRBV6-5 to TRBJ1-1; D remains unclear. This CDR3 is built from 14 residues. Trimming took off 10 bases at V and 0 bases at J, with 15 bases between the two ends. The germline V gene encodes CDR1 MNHEY and CDR2 SVGAGI. CDR3 in amino acids: CATKIGYMNTEAFF. The CDR3 DNA follows: TGTGCCACCAAAATAGGTTATATGAACACTGAAGCTTTCTTT.

This rearrangement joins TRBV3-1 (or the pseudogene TRBV3-2) to TRBJ2-2; D remains ambiguous. The CDR3 extends over 14 amino acids. CDR1 and CDR2 from the germline V gene are LGHDT and YNNKEL (reference sequence). Trimming removed 6 bases from V and 0 bases from J, with 8 bases in between. CDR3 DNA: TGTGCCAGCAGGAGGCATACGAACACCGGGGAGCTGTTTTTT. Translation gives CASRRHTNTGELFF.

The rearrangement uses TRBV7-9 and TRBJ1-2; no reliable D call. CDR3 length: 10 residues. The germline V gene encodes CDR1 SEHNR and CDR2 FQNEAQ (reference sequence). V was clipped by 5 bases and J by 7 bases, with 5 bases between them. The CDR3 here is CASSPGGYTF. The CDR3, as DNA: TGTGCCAGCAGCCCAGGTGGCTACACCTTC.

This clone was observed a single time. V usage is TRBV12-3 or TRBV12-4 and J usage is TRBJ1-1; a possible D gene is TRBD1 (6 bases). V gave up 5 bases and J gave up 5 bases, with 12 bases separating them. The length of the CDR3 is 13 residues. CDR3 nucleotides: TGTGCCAGCAGTCCAAGGACAGAAACTGAAGCTTTCTTT. Residues: CASSPRTETEAFF.

The chain employs TRBV12-3 or TRBV12-4 and TRBJ1-1; D is uncertain. Trimming shortened V by 1 base and J by 1 base, and 4 bases separated the two germline ends. The CDR3 is 13 amino acids. The CDR3 loop reads CASSLVGNTEAFF. The CDR3 coding sequence is TGTGCCAGCAGTTTAGTAGGGAACACTGAAGCTTTCTTT.

This chain uses TRBV7-9 with TRBJ2-7; 7 bases agree with TRBD1. The CDR3 runs to 15 residues. Germline V gives CDR1 SEHNR, CDR2 FQNEAQ (reference sequence). V was pared by 5 bases and J by 4 bases, with 11 bases of the junction left unmatched. This CDR3 is CASSAVDRAPYEQYF. In nucleotides, the CDR3 is TGTGCCAGCAGCGCAGTTGACAGGGCCCCTTACGAGCAGTACTTC.

The chain couples TRBV6-5 to TRBJ1-5; the D is unclear. The CDR3 contains 15 residues. Germline values: CDR1 MNHEY, CDR2 SVGAGI. V lost 8 bases and J 0 bases, leaving 14 bases between the germline ends. The DNA for the CDR3 is TGTGCCAGCCGTCCGCCACCGATTAGCAATCAGCCCCAGCATTTT. Translating gives CASRPPPISNQPQHF.

The chain employs TRBV5-1 and TRBJ2-1; 7 bases line up with TRBD2. V lost 4 bases and J lost 8; bases outside the gene matches: 15. Germline V gene data show CDR1 as SGHRS and CDR2 as YFSETQ. There are 16 residues in the CDR3. CDR3 protein: CASSGSAGLSYDEQFF. CDR3 in DNA: TGCGCCAGCAGCGGTTCAGCGGGGCTGAGTTATGATGAGCAGTTCTTC.

The sample holds one count of this clone. This chain uses TRBV18 with TRBJ2-1; D possibly corresponds to TRBD1 (6 bases). The CDR3 spans 14 residues. Trimming removed 2 bases from V and 5 bases from J, with 10 bases in between. Germline V gene data show CDR1 as KGHSH and CDR2 as LQKENI. Here the CDR3 DNA reads TGTGCCAGCTCACCAAAGACAGGAGACAATGAGCAGTTCTTC. Translated, it gives CASSPKTGDNEQFF. The full variable domain, in which reference TRBV18 and TRBJ2-1 provide the parts outside the CDR3, is NAGVMQNPRHLVRRRGQEARLRCSPMKGHSHVYWYRQLPEEGLKFMVYLQKENIIDESGMPKERFSAEFPKEGPSILRIQQVVRGDSAAYFCASSPKTGDNEQFFGPGTRLTVL.

The genes are TRBV27 and TRBJ1-4; D remains unclear. CDR3 length: 12 amino acids. From germline, CDR1 is MNHEY and CDR2 SMNVEV (reference sequence). V lost 4 bases to trimming and J lost 7 bases, with 7 bases between them. In nucleotides, the CDR3 is TGTGCCAGCAGTTCCCGTAGTGAAAAACTGTTTTTT. It translates to CASSSRSEKLFF.

V usage is TRBV4-2 and J usage is TRBJ1-2; no clear D gene. Germline V gene lookup returns CDR1 LGHNA and CDR2 YNFKEQ. V lost 4 bases and J lost 4, with 16 bases in between. The length of the CDR3 is 15 residues. CDR3 in amino acids: CASSRDDESSYGYTF. The CDR3, as DNA: TGTGCCAGCAGCCGAGATGATGAGTCCTCCTATGGCTACACCTTC.